This T cell receptor beta chain was identified during a study of T-cell reconstitution after alpha-beta-depleted transplantation in children. Unique molecular identifiers were incorporated when the TCRbeta library was constructed. TCRdb fed the PCR reads into MiXCR, producing one record per CDR3 protein. The table records about 540,000 distinct CDR3 sequences, around 18% of them present only once. V lost 6 bases and J lost 7; bases outside the gene matches: 6. Looked up from germline, CDR1 is DFQATT and CDR2 is SNEGSKA (reference sequence). The CDR3 length is 14 residues. This sequence was found in a human donor who donated a stem cell graft to a child with acute lymphoblastic leukemia. Sequencing was performed on PBMCs from the stem cell graft donor, taken from the stem cell graft. This chain uses TRBV20-1 with TRBJ2-1; 13 positions match TRBD2. In DNA form, the CDR3 reads TGCAGTGCAGTACTAGCGGGAGGGGGTAATGAGCAGTTCTTC. It is translated as CSAVLAGGGNEQFF.